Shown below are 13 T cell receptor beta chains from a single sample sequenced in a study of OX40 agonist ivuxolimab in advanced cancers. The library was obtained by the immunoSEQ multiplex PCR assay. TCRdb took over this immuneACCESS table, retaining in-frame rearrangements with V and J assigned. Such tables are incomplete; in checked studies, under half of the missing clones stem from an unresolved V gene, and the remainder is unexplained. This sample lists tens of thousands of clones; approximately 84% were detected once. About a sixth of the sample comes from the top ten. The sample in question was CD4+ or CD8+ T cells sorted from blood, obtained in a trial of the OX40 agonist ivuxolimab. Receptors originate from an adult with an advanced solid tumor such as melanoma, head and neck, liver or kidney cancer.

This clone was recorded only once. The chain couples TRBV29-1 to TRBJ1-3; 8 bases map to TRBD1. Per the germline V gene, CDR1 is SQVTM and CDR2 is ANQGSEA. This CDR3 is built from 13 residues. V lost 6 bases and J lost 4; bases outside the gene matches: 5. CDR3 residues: CSVRTGSGNTIYF. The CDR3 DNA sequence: TGCAGCGTCAGGACAGGGAGCGGAAACACCATATATTTT.

The CDR3 is CASSYGGLRSGNTIYF. The DNA of the CDR3 is TGTGCCAGCAGTTACGGAGGACTACGCTCTGGAAACACCATATATTTT. The J gene is TRBJ1-3, the V gene TRBV6-5; D is unresolved. V was shortened by 2 bases and J by 0 bases, with 11 bases between the two germline ends. Per the germline V gene, CDR1 is MNHEY and CDR2 is SVGAGI. The CDR3 runs 16 residues.

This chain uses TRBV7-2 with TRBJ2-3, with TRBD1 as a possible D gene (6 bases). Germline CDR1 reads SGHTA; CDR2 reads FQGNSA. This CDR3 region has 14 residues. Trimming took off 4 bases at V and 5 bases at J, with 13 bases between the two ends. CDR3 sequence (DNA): TGTGCCAGCAGCTACGGGACATTAGGAGATACGCAGTATTTT. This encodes CASSYGTLGDTQYF. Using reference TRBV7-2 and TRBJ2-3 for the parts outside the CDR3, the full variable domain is GAGVSQSPSNKVTEKGKDVELRCDPISGHTALYWYRQSLGQGLEFLIYFQGNSAPDKSGLPSDRFSAERTGGSVSTLTIQRTQQEDSAVYLCASSYGTLGDTQYFGPGTRLTVL.

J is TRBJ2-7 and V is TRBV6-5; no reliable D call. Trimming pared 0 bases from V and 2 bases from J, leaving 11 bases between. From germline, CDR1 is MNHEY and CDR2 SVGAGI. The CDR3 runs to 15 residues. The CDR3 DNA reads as TGTGCCAGCAGTTACTCGCACTCCCAGGCCTACGAGCAGTACTTC. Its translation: CASSYSHSQAYEQYF.

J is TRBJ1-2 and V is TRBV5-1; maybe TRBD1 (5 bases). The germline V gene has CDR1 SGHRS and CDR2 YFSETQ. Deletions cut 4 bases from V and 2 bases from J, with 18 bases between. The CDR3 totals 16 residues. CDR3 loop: CASSPLGGSLNYGYTF. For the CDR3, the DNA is TGCGCCAGCAGCCCCCTGGGGGGGTCGTTGAACTATGGCTACACCTTC.

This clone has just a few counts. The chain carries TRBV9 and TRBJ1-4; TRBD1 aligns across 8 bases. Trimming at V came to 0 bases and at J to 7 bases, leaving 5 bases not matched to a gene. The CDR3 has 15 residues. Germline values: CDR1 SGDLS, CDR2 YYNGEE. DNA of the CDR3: TGTGCCAGCAGCGTAGTAGGACAGGGTGGTGAAAAACTGTTTTTT. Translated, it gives CASSVVGQGGEKLFF.

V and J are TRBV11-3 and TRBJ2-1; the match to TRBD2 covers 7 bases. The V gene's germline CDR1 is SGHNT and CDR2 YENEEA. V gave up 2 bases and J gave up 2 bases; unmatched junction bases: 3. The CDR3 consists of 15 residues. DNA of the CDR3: TGTGCCAGCAGCTTATTTGGGGGGGCCTACAATGAGCAGTTCTTC. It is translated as CASSLFGGAYNEQFF.

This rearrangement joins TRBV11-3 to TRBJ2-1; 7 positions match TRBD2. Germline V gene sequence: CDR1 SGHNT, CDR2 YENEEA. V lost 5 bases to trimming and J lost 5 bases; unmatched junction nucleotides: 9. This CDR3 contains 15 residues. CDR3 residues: CASSLGLVFDNEQFF. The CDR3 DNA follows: TGTGCCAGCAGCCTTGGACTAGTTTTCGACAATGAGCAGTTCTTC.

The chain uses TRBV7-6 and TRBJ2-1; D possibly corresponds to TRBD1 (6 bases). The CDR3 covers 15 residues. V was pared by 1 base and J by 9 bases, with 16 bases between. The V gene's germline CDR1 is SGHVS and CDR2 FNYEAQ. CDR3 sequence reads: CASSLGRLQGGEQFF. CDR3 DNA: TGTGCCAGCAGCTTAGGCAGACTACAAGGGGGTGAGCAGTTCTTC.

The CDR3 nucleotides are TGTGCCAGCAGCCTACAGGGGGGGACTGAAGCTTTCTTT. This gives the protein CASSLQGGTEAFF. The V and J genes are TRBV13 and TRBJ1-1; 8 bases map to TRBD1. The germline CDR1 and CDR2 sequences are PRHDT and FYEKMQ (reference sequence). The CDR3 is 13 residues long. J was trimmed by 5 bases and V by 5 bases; bases with no gene match: 4.

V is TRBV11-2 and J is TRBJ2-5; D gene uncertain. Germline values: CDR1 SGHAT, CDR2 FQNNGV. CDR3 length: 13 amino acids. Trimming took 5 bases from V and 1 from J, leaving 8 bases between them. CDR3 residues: CASSPGSQETQYF. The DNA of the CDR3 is TGTGCCAGCAGCCCAGGCAGCCAAGAGACCCAGTACTTC.

The CDR3 spells CASSFQSNNEKLFF. In nucleotides, the CDR3 is TGTGCCAGCAGCTTTCAGAGTAATAATGAAAAACTGTTTTTT. The rearrangement links TRBV7-2 to TRBJ1-4; D ambiguous. Per the germline V gene, CDR1 is SGHTA and CDR2 is FQGNSA. V was clipped by 3 bases and J by 4 bases, with 9 bases between them. CDR3 length: 14 amino acids.

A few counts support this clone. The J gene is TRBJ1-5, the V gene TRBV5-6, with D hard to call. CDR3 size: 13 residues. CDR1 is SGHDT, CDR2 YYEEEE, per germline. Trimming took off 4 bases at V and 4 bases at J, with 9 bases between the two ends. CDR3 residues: CASSTRRNQPQHF. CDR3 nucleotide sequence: TGTGCCAGCAGCACTCGCCGAAATCAGCCCCAGCATTTT.